This is a list of T cell receptor beta chains from one sample in a study of beta chain features in type 1 diabetes. This table comes from immunoSEQ multiplex PCR, and its TCRdb copy is limited to in-frame clones, with some not included. Found here are 450,000 to 550,000 clones, around 28% of them singletons; the top ten hold about 0.06%. The sample taken for sequencing was naive CD4+ T cells from blood. The receptors derive from a man in his late teens or twenties in good health. Both conserved end residues are part of each CDR3. Fields, in order: clone size, V gene, D gene, J gene, CDR3 protein, CDR3 DNA. The D gene is left open where the match is weak. A row's size may be missing; if present it is once, few, many or a size class.

NA	TRBV6-6	NA	TRBJ2-5	CASKGGPETQYF	TGTGCCAGCAAAGGAGGCCCAGAGACCCAGTACTTC
NA	TRBV5-1	NA	TRBJ1-1	CASSLDPNTEAFF	TGCGCCAGCAGCTTAGACCCCAACACTGAAGCTTTCTTT
few	TRBV29-1	NA	TRBJ2-3	CSVASSPDTQYF	TGCAGCGTTGCTAGCTCGCCAGATACGCAGTATTTT
few	TRBV28	NA	TRBJ2-1	CASSLTRAPSFF	TGTGCCAGCAGTTTAACTAGGGCCCCATCGTTCTTC
few	TRBV7-9	NA	TRBJ2-3	CASSLEIAVDTQYF	TGTGCCAGCAGCTTAGAGATAGCTGTAGATACGCAGTATTTT
NA	TRBV27	TRBD1	TRBJ1-2	CASSPTDRRGGYTF	TGTGCCAGCAGTCCTACGGACAGGAGGGGTGGCTACACCTTC
few	TRBV7-9	NA	TRBJ2-1	CASSLTLGDNEQFF	TGTGCCAGCAGCTTAACGTTGGGCGACAATGAGCAGTTCTTC
NA	TRBV10-3	NA	TRBJ2-7	CAISEIGEQYF	TGTGCCATCAGTGAGATAGGCGAGCAGTACTTC
few	TRBV29-1	NA	TRBJ2-7	CSVGTDPYEQYF	TGCAGCGTTGGGACAGACCCCTACGAGCAGTACTTC
few	TRBV29-1	NA	TRBJ1-2	CSVEDGGNYGYTF	TGCAGCGTTGAGGATGGAGGGAACTATGGCTACACCTTC
NA	TRBV7-3	NA	TRBJ2-3	CASSLQAGTDTQYF	TGTGCCAGCAGCTTACAAGCTGGCACAGATACGCAGTATTTT
few	TRBV15	TRBD2	TRBJ2-3	CATKSGTGDTQYF	TGTGCCACCAAGAGCGGGACTGGAGATACGCAGTATTTT
few	TRBV4-3	TRBD2	TRBJ2-3	CASSLGILGTITDTQYF	TGCGCCAGCAGCCTCGGGATCCTTGGGACTATCACAGATACGCAGTATTTT
few	TRBV7-9	TRBD1	TRBJ2-5	CASSPWTGTDETQYF	TGTGCCAGCAGCCCCTGGACAGGGACGGACGAGACCCAGTACTTC
NA	TRBV7-7	NA	TRBJ2-1	CASSAGSGSYNEQFF	TGTGCTAGCAGCGCCGGTAGCGGTTCTTACAATGAGCAGTTCTTC
NA	TRBV6-5	TRBD2	TRBJ2-1	CASSGWSGSYNEQFF	TGTGCCAGCAGTGGCTGGAGCGGGAGCTACAATGAGCAGTTCTTC
NA	TRBV7-8	NA	TRBJ1-2	CASSSTANYGYTF	TGTGCCAGCAGCTCGACAGCCAACTATGGCTACACCTTC
NA	TRBV30	TRBD1	TRBJ2-7	CAWSYGAGTDAYEQYF	TGTGCCTGGAGTTACGGGGCCGGGACAGATGCCTACGAGCAGTACTTC
NA	TRBV7-2	TRBD1	TRBJ2-3	CASSSTGLATDTQYF	TGTGCCAGCAGTTCGACAGGGTTGGCTACAGATACGCAGTATTTT
few	TRBV19	TRBD2	TRBJ2-4	CASSILGTSIQYF	TGTGCCAGTAGTATTTTGGGGACTAGCATTCAGTACTTC
NA	TRBV4-2	NA	TRBJ1-2	CASSQDLGAGLNYGYTF	TGTGCCAGCAGCCAAGATCTGGGTGCAGGCCTTAACTATGGCTACACCTTC
few	TRBV7-2	TRBD2	TRBJ2-5	CASSDLAEETQYF	TGTGCCAGCAGCGATCTAGCGGAAGAGACCCAGTACTTC
few	TRBV29-1	TRBD2	TRBJ2-2	CSVSTSGFWSTGELFF	TGCAGCGTTTCGACTAGCGGGTTTTGGAGCACCGGGGAGCTGTTTTTT
NA	TRBV9	NA	TRBJ2-6	CASSAPSGSGANVLTF	TGTGCCAGCAGCGCACCCTCGGGCTCTGGGGCCAACGTCCTGACTTTC
few	TRBV4-3	NA	TRBJ1-4	CASSQQGLNEKLFF	TGCGCCAGCAGCCAACAGGGGCTGAATGAAAAACTGTTTTTT
NA	TRBV5-1	TRBD1	TRBJ2-4	CASSAGQGAVAKNIQYF	TGCGCCAGCAGCGCTGGACAGGGGGCAGTAGCCAAAAACATTCAGTACTTC
few	TRBV6-1	TRBD1	TRBJ2-1	CASGQGNYGNEQFF	TGTGCCAGCGGACAGGGAAATTATGGCAATGAGCAGTTCTTC
few	TRBV5-1	TRBD2	TRBJ2-1	CASFPSGSYNEQFF	TGCGCCAGTTTCCCTAGCGGTTCCTACAATGAGCAGTTCTTC
NA	TRBV4-1	NA	TRBJ2-1	CASSQPRGGIPNEQFF	TGCGCCAGCAGCCAGCCTAGAGGGGGGATCCCCAATGAGCAGTTCTTC
NA	TRBV14	NA	TRBJ2-7	CASSLGHEQYF	TGTGCCAGCAGCCTGGGACACGAGCAGTACTTC
NA	TRBV30	NA	TRBJ2-2	CAWSNKGGPGELFF	TGTGCCTGGAGTAATAAAGGGGGGCCCGGGGAGCTGTTTTTT
few	TRBV30	NA	TRBJ1-5	CAWSGQRDQPQHF	TGTGCCTGGTCCGGGCAGCGCGATCAGCCCCAGCATTTT
few	TRBV10-3	TRBD2	TRBJ2-3	CASRVPTGLATDTQYF	TGTGCCAGCCGGGTACCAACAGGACTAGCAACAGATACGCAGTATTTT
NA	TRBV25-1	NA	TRBJ2-1	CASSESDRPEQFF	TGTGCCAGCAGTGAATCAGACAGGCCTGAGCAGTTCTTC
NA	TRBV6-6	TRBD2	TRBJ2-7	CASSPSPSGSYEQYF	TGTGCCAGCAGTCCTTCGCCTAGCGGCTCCTACGAGCAGTACTTC
NA	TRBV27	TRBD1	TRBJ2-1	CASSLKQGFLNEQFF	TGTGCCAGCAGTTTAAAACAGGGGTTCCTCAATGAGCAGTTCTTC
NA	TRBV4-3	NA	TRBJ2-1	CASSQDLSVMGSQFF	TGCGCCAGCAGCCAAGATCTATCCGTAATGGGTTCCCAGTTCTTC
few	TRBV18	TRBD1	TRBJ2-3	CASSPGTGGRDTQYF	TGTGCCAGCTCACCCGGGACAGGCGGGCGAGATACGCAGTATTTT
NA	TRBV30	TRBD1	TRBJ1-2	CASTGQGRGGYTF	TGTGCCTCGACCGGACAGGGAAGAGGTGGCTACACCTTC
few	TRBV30	TRBD1	TRBJ2-7	CAWSALGTTGEQYF	TGTGCCTGGAGTGCCCTGGGGACGACAGGGGAGCAGTACTTC
NA	TRBV5-1	NA	TRBJ2-1	CASSLDVGSSYNEQFF	TGCGCCAGCAGCTTGGACGTAGGAAGCTCCTACAATGAGCAGTTCTTC
NA	TRBV7-9	NA	TRBJ2-1	CASSGLHEQFF	TGTGCCAGCAGCGGACTGCATGAGCAGTTCTTC
NA	TRBV2	NA	TRBJ2-3	CASRVEASTDTQYF	TGTGCCAGCAGGGTTGAGGCTAGCACAGATACGCAGTATTTT
few	TRBV14	NA	TRBJ2-7	CASSQERIGEQYF	TGTGCCAGCAGCCAAGAAAGGATCGGCGAGCAGTACTTC
NA	TRBV16	TRBD1	TRBJ2-7	CASSPFTLSNRGYEQYF	TGTGCCAGCAGCCCCTTTACCCTCAGTAACAGGGGATACGAGCAGTACTTC
few	TRBV9	TRBD1	TRBJ1-2	CASSLRTGWGYTF	TGTGCCAGCAGCTTACGGACAGGCTGGGGCTACACCTTC
few	TRBV29-1	NA	TRBJ2-3	CSVVRVTDTQYF	TGCAGCGTTGTGCGAGTCACAGATACGCAGTATTTT
NA	TRBV30	NA	TRBJ2-2	CAWSVRVAGELFF	TGTGCCTGGAGTGTACGGGTCGCCGGGGAGCTGTTTTTT
NA	TRBV2	TRBD2	TRBJ2-3	CASNSGTDTQYF	TGTGCCAGCAATAGCGGGACAGATACGCAGTATTTT
NA	TRBV23-1	NA	TRBJ1-1	CASAGAARRNTEAFF	TGCGCCAGTGCAGGGGCCGCAAGGAGGAACACTGAAGCTTTCTTT
few	TRBV6-1	NA	TRBJ2-7	CASTQARARSYEQYF	TGTGCCAGCACCCAAGCGAGGGCGCGATCGTACGAGCAGTACTTC
NA	TRBV7-8	NA	TRBJ2-3	CASSRDPTASTDTQYF	TGTGCCAGCAGCCGTGACCCGACTGCCAGCACAGATACGCAGTATTTT
few	TRBV28	NA	TRBJ2-3	CATHWGFSTDTQYF	TGTGCCACGCACTGGGGTTTTAGCACAGATACGCAGTATTTT
NA	TRBV7-2	NA	TRBJ2-5	CASSTRTKAQETQYF	TGTGCCAGCAGCACCCGGACAAAAGCTCAAGAGACCCAGTACTTC
NA	TRBV10-3	TRBD2	TRBJ2-3	CAISDPRTSGSGGDTQYF	TGTGCCATCAGTGACCCAAGGACTAGCGGGAGTGGTGGAGATACGCAGTATTTT